These T cell receptor beta chains were read from a single sample in a study of CXCR3-negative and CXCR3-positive naive CD8 T cells. TCRdb derives one entry per CDR3 protein from the 5' RACE reads, leaving out DNA. The specimen's table records about 98,000 distinct CDR3 sequences. Sequenced sample: naive CXCR3+ CD8+ T cells from blood. The receptors come from a human donor in good health. Some clones in this sample may be carry-over from other donors' samples. CDR3s include the opening cysteine and the closing phenylalanine or tryptophan.

>TRBJ2-1|TRBV12-3/TRBV12-4
CAVDRVGEQFF
>TRBJ1-1|TRBV29-1
CSVSDSHGSLF
>TRBJ1-1|TRBV7-8
CASSLSGGNTEAFF
>TRBJ2-7|TRBV19
CASRQGAGEQYF
>TRBJ1-5|TRBV7-2
CASSLEILDHNQPQHF
>TRBJ2-7|TRBV21-1
CASSKRLMALEQYF
>TRBJ2-3|TRBV10-3
CAISGTSGGPSTDTQYF
>TRBJ2-1|TRBV7-3
CASSRDSSYNEQFF
>TRBJ2-1|TRBV7-9
CASSTVRDRGWKFF
>TRBJ2-7|TRBV14
CASSLDRGRLYEQYF
>TRBJ2-3|TRBV28
CASSHDRGPSTDTQYF
>TRBJ1-4|TRBV29-1
CSVEGFAEKLFF
>TRBJ2-7|TRBV7-9
CASSAGAATAYEQYF
>TRBJ2-1|TRBV6-2/TRBV6-3
CASGGLAAFNEQFF
>TRBJ2-7|TRBV21-1
CASSKGGCDYEQYF
>TRBJ1-5|TRBV20-1
CSARVLGHEEQPQHF
>TRBJ1-1|TRBV4-2
CASSTRSHGNTEAFF
>TRBJ2-3|TRBV4-3
CASSQDVASPSTDTQYF
>TRBJ1-1|TRBV28
CASSLGKRTEAFF
>TRBJ2-3|TRBV6-4
CASSDSGGATDTQYF
>TRBJ2-7|TRBV4-2
CASSQEGGWDRAYEQYF
>TRBJ2-7|TRBV7-6
CASSAVPGLAGGPYEQYF
>TRBJ2-2|TRBV2
CASSVGRLAGVTGELFF
>TRBJ2-7|TRBV7-9
CASSLDGTVYEQYF
>TRBJ1-2|TRBV5-6
CASSPTTRDLYGYTF
>TRBJ2-5|TRBV3-1
CASTSAEDRGWKTQYF
>TRBJ2-1|TRBV19
CASDDRGHMNEQFF
>TRBJ1-4|TRBV5-4
CASSFSPATNEKLFF
>TRBJ2-5|TRBV6-2/TRBV6-3
CASRRSGGLQETQYF